Following are 9 T cell receptor beta chains from one sample sequenced in a study of Ad26.COV2.S vaccination and SARS-CoV-2 variants. Treatment: some 20 received Ad26.COV2.S at low or high dose, single or two shots; 5 received placebo; per-sample allocation not given. Collection of the samples took place on day 63 after the first injection of vaccine or placebo. Assay used: immunoSEQ multiplex PCR; TCRdb lists only in-frame clones, some missing. The sample lists fewer than 800,000 clones; 89% were seen once. The input for sequencing was peripheral blood, taken in a trial of Ad26.COV2.S vaccine versus placebo. These receptors originate from a person aged 18-65 years who received the Ad26.COV2.S COVID-19 vaccine or a placebo.

The chain is built from TRBV18 and TRBJ2-7; 8 bases are a match to TRBD2. Germline lookup yields CDR1 KGHSH and CDR2 LQKENI. After removal of 3 bases from V and 2 bases from J, the junction contained 6 bases not matched to a gene. The CDR3 is 15 residues long. CDR3 sequence reads: CASSPGTSSTYEQYF. In DNA, the CDR3 is TGTGCCAGCTCACCCGGGACTAGTTCGACCTACGAGCAGTACTTC. Filled out from reference TRBV18 and TRBJ2-7, the complete variable domain reads NAGVMQNPRHLVRRRGQEARLRCSPMKGHSHVYWYRQLPEEGLKFMVYLQKENIIDESGMPKERFSAEFPKEGPSILRIQQVVRGDSAAYFCASSPGTSSTYEQYFGPGTRLTVT.

This sequence joins TRBV7-3 and TRBJ2-1; D unresolved. V shed 5 bases and J shed 0 bases, with 11 bases lying between them. CDR3 size: 15 residues. CDR1 SGHTA and CDR2 FQGTGA come from the germline V gene. The CDR3 region has the DNA TGTGCCAGCAGCCGCTGGCAGAGCTCCTACAATGAGCAGTTCTTC. Translated, it gives CASSRWQSSYNEQFF.

The chain employs TRBV3-1 (or the pseudogene TRBV3-2) and TRBJ1-2; possible D gene TRBD1, 5 bases. Germline V gene data show CDR1 as LGHDT and CDR2 as YNNKEL (reference sequence). Trimming stripped 1 base from V and 3 bases from J, with 6 bases between. The CDR3 is 13 amino acids. The CDR3 is CASSQVGHYGYTF. In nucleotides, the CDR3 is TGTGCCAGCAGCCAAGTGGGACACTATGGCTACACCTTC.

The V gene is TRBV30, the J gene TRBJ2-7; 9 nucleotides line up with TRBD1. CDR1 is GTSNPN and CDR2 is SVGIG in the germline V gene (reference sequence). The CDR3 is made up of 13 amino acids. V trimming: 2 bases; J trimming: 8 bases; junction bases outside the gene matches: 7. The CDR3 DNA is TGTGCCTGGAGTCGGGACAGGGACGGTAAGCAGTACTTC. Translation gives CAWSRDRDGKQYF.

The V gene is TRBV4-3, the J gene TRBJ2-1; 10 bases agree with TRBD2. The ends lost 1 base at V and 7 bases at J; junction bases unmatched: 7. The CDR3 is 16 residues long. Germline values: CDR1 LGHNA, CDR2 YSLEER. Written as DNA, the CDR3 is TGCGCCAGCAGCCAAGTCCGGGCTAGCGGGGGAAATGAGCAGTTCTTC. It specifies CASSQVRASGGNEQFF.

V usage is TRBV27 and J usage is TRBJ2-1; a possible D gene is TRBD2 (5 bases). CDR1 is MNHEY and CDR2 is SMNVEV in the germline V gene (reference sequence). The length of the CDR3 is 15 residues. V lost 5 bases to trimming and J lost 0 bases, with 11 bases between them. The CDR3 sequence: CASSPQAGSYNEQFF. The CDR3 coding sequence is TGTGCCAGCAGTCCCCAGGCGGGCTCCTACAATGAGCAGTTCTTC.

This clone appeared a few times. CDR3 amino acids: CASGTGIVRSTEAFF. The CDR3 nucleotides read TGTGCTAGTGGGACAGGTATAGTCAGATCCACTGAAGCTTTCTTT. V is TRBV12-5 and J is TRBJ1-1, with D tentatively TRBD1 (6 bases). There are 15 residues in the CDR3. The V gene lost 6 bases and the J gene lost 4 bases, with 18 bases spanning the gap. The V gene's germline CDR1 is LGHNT and CDR2 FRNRAP.

The CDR3 bases are TGTGCCTGGAGTTTGACAGTCAACTCTGGAAACACCATATATTTT. It encodes CAWSLTVNSGNTIYF. The chain carries TRBV30 and TRBJ1-3; D may be TRBD1 (5 bases). Trimming took off 2 bases at V and 0 bases at J, with 11 bases between the two ends. There are 15 residues in the CDR3. Per germline, CDR1 GTSNPN and CDR2 SVGIG (reference sequence).

V is TRBV7-2 and J is TRBJ2-3, with TRBD2 identical over 8 bases. CDR1 is SGHTA, CDR2 FQGNSA, per germline. J gave up 2 bases and V 4 bases, and 8 bases lay outside the gene matches. This CDR3 region has 16 residues. In DNA form, the CDR3 reads TGTGCCAGCAGCTCTCAAGGAGCGGGGGTCACAGATACGCAGTATTTT. This translates into CASSSQGAGVTDTQYF.